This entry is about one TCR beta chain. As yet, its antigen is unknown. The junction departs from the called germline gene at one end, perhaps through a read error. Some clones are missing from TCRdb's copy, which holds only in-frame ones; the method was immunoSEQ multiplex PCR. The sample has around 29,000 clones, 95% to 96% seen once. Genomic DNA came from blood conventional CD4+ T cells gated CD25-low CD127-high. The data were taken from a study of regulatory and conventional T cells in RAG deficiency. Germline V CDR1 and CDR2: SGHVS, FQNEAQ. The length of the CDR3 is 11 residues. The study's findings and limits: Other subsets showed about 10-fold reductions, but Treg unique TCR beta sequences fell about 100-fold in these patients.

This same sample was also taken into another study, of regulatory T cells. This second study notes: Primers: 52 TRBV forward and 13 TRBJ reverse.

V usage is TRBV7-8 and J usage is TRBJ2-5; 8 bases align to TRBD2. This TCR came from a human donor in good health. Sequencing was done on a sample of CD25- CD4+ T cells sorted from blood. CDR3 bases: TGTGCCAGCAGCCTCTCTAGCGGGTCGAACTTC. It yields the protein CASSLSSGSNF.